This T cell receptor beta chain was sequenced in a study of blood T cell repertoires in COVID-19. Overall study: T cells, B-cell-depleted T cells, or PBMCs supplied cDNA or gDNA.

This CDR3 region has 14 residues. V lost 0 bases and J lost 2, with 7 bases in between. CDR1 and CDR2 from the germline V gene are LNHNV and YYDKDF (reference sequence). As originally analysed: For nucleated cells, counts were estimated from reference gene primer amplification. Profiled with immunoSEQ multiplex PCR; TCRdb holds only in-frame clones, not every one. V and J calls and clone size are as listed in that table; D and trimming were resolved from the DNA. The data contain around 240,000 clones, around 83% of them seen just once; the ten biggest clones take up roughly 7.4%. The receptor comes from a woman in her fifties or sixties with acute or convalescent COVID-19. The specimen was peripheral blood. This chain connects TRBV15 to TRBJ1-2, with D hard to call. The CDR3 nucleotides are TGTGCCACCAGCAGAGATCCCGGGAACTATGGCTACACCTTC. Its translation is CATSRDPGNYGYTF. The variable domain in full, completed from reference TRBV15 and TRBJ1-2, reads DAMVIQNPRYQVTQFGKPVTLSCSQTLNHNVMYWYQQKSSQAPKLLFHYYDKDFNNEADTPDNFQSRRPNTSFCFLDIRSPGLGDTAMYLCATSRDPGNYGYTFGSGTRLTVV.